The 18 T cell receptor beta chains given below trace back to one sample, sequenced in a study of blood T cells in healthy people across ages. Primers used in a second PCR of about 6 to 11 cycles were a sample-barcoded 5' primer and a J-beta primer mix. TCRdb ran MiXCR on the 5' RACE reads and lists one entry per CDR3 protein. The table shows 650,000 to 700,000 distinct CDR3 sequences, with about 30% occurring only once. The material sequenced was blood. The receptor set was obtained from a woman older than 75 in good health.

This clonotype was detected only a few times. The chain employs TRBV4-3 and TRBJ1-1, with TRBD1 identical over 8 bases. Germline V CDR1 and CDR2: LGHNA, YSLEER. The length of the CDR3 is 16 residues. J lost 1 base, V lost 3 bases, and 7 bases had no gene match. CDR3 sequence (DNA): TGCGCCAGCAGCCAGTTATTACAGGGGGGGAACACTGAAGCTTTCTTT. This encodes CASSQLLQGGNTEAFF.

In its sample, this clonotype was seen many times. The chain joins TRBV30 to TRBJ2-7; D is possibly TRBD2 (5 bases). CDR1 GTSNPN and CDR2 SVGIG come from the germline V gene (reference sequence). This CDR3 spans 17 amino acids. Trimming took off 0 bases at V and 2 bases at J, with 20 bases between the two ends. CDR3 in DNA: TGTGCCTGGAGTGTATACGGGGTAACGAAATCTACCTACGAGCAGTACTTC. Translation gives CAWSVYGVTKSTYEQYF.

This clonotype was seen more than once but under ten times. This may stem from a read error, because a much larger clone lies one nucleotide away. This sequence joins TRBV30 and TRBJ2-3; either TRBD1 or TRBD2 may supply D (5 bases each). The length of the CDR3 is 13 residues. Germline-derived CDR1 and CDR2 are GTSNPN and SVGIG (reference sequence). CDR3 amino acids: CVWTGPSTDTQYF. CDR3 coding DNA: TGTGTCTGGACGGGACCCAGCACAGATACGCAGTATTTT.

V is TRBV6-5 and J is TRBJ1-2; D is ambiguous. The CDR3 is made up of 14 amino acids. Trimming left V 0 bases short and J 5 bases short, with 10 bases between. Germline lookup yields CDR1 MNHEY and CDR2 SVGAGI. Here the CDR3 DNA reads TGTGCCAGCAGTTACTCGAGACCCAGTTATGGCTACACCTTC. Protein sequence: CASSYSRPSYGYTF.

For this clonotype: A much more abundant neighbour one base away suggests this may be a read error. The genes are TRBV7-2 and TRBJ2-6; D perhaps matches TRBD2 (6 bases). The CDR3 length is 15 residues. Looked up from germline, CDR1 is SGHTA and CDR2 is FQGNSA. The CDR3 DNA is TGTGCCAGCAGCTTTCGCGGGGCTGGGGCCAACGTCCGGACTTTC. Translating it yields CASSFRGAGANVRTF.

This clonotype was counted only a few times. The V call is TRBV6-5, the J call TRBJ2-2, with 9 bases fitting TRBD2. Germline CDR1 MNHEY, CDR2 SVGAGI. CDR3 length equals 15 residues. J was trimmed by 7 bases and V by 8 bases; bases with no gene match: 11. The CDR3 is CASRGLAGVDGELFF. The CDR3 DNA reads as TGTGCCAGCCGGGGATTAGCGGGGGTGGACGGGGAGCTGTTTTTT.

This clonotype came up many times. The chain joins TRBV9 to TRBJ2-1, with D perhaps matching TRBD2 (6 bases). Looked up from germline, CDR1 is SGDLS and CDR2 is YYNGEE. This CDR3 contains 17 residues. The V gene lost 4 bases and the J gene lost 7 bases, with 24 bases spanning the gap. CDR3: CASSPRGSGDRANEQFF. The CDR3 DNA sequence: TGTGCCAGCAGCCCAAGAGGGTCGGGGGATCGGGCGAATGAGCAGTTCTTC. The whole variable domain, remainder taken from reference TRBV9 and TRBJ2-1, is DSGVTQTPKHLITATGQRVTLRCSPRSGDLSVYWYQQSLDQGLQFLIQYYNGEERAKGNILERFSAQQFPDLHSELNLSSLELGDSALYFCASSPRGSGDRANEQFFGPGTRLTVL.

This clonotype was counted many times. The genes are TRBV20-1 and TRBJ2-1, with 7 bases lining up with TRBD1. Germline loops: CDR1 DFQATT, CDR2 SNEGSKA (reference sequence). Trimming at V came to 6 bases and at J to 4 bases, leaving 9 bases not matched to a gene. The CDR3 sequence is 14 residues long. CDR3 amino acids: CSAFDRVGYNEQFF. CDR3 sequence (DNA): TGCAGTGCCTTCGACAGGGTGGGATACAATGAGCAGTTCTTC.

This clonotype was recorded at least ten times. V is TRBV30 and J is TRBJ2-7; 10 bases agree with TRBD2. J gave up 5 bases and V 3 bases, and 13 bases lay outside the gene matches. The germline CDR1 and CDR2 sequences are GTSNPN and SVGIG (reference sequence). This CDR3 spans 16 amino acids. This CDR3 reads CAWSRTPGLATHEQYF. In DNA, the CDR3 is TGTGCCTGGAGCCGAACGCCGGGACTAGCGACCCACGAGCAGTACTTC.

V gene TRBV4-1 combines with J gene TRBJ1-2; 12 bases map to TRBD1. CDR1 MGHRA and CDR2 YSYEKL come from the germline V gene. V gave up 5 bases and J gave up 4 bases; unmatched junction bases: 14. This CDR3 is built from 18 residues. This CDR3 is CASSKTGTGGERAYGYTF. CDR3 nucleotides: TGCGCCAGCAGCAAGACCGGGACAGGGGGCGAGAGGGCCTATGGCTACACCTTC.

In its sample, this clonotype was seen many times. The chain recombines TRBV28 with TRBJ2-5, with D possibly matching TRBD2 (7 bases). Per germline, CDR1 MDHEN and CDR2 SYDVKM. Trimming pared 2 bases from V and 2 bases from J, leaving 18 bases between. The CDR3 is made up of 17 amino acids. As DNA, the CDR3 is TGTGCCAGCAGTTTAGGGTCGGGGGGCCCCCTACAAGAGACCCAGTACTTC. As protein: CASSLGSGGPLQETQYF.

This chain links TRBV7-9 with TRBJ2-4; TRBD2 agrees at 7 bases. The germline V gene encodes CDR1 SEHNR and CDR2 FQNEAQ (reference sequence). Unmatched junction bases numbered 17, after V lost 2 bases and J lost 13 bases. This CDR3 has 16 amino acids. The CDR3 DNA reads TGTGCCAGCAGCTTATTAAAATCTAGCGGATACAATGAGCAGTACTTC. It yields the protein CASSLLKSSGYNEQYF.

This chain uses TRBV19 with TRBJ1-1; D is perhaps TRBD1 (5 bases). The V gene lost 6 bases and the J gene lost 0 bases, with 11 bases spanning the gap. CDR1 is LNHDA, CDR2 SQIVND, per germline (reference sequence). The CDR3 contains 14 residues. The chain's CDR3 is CASSLGLVNTEAFF. CDR3 coding DNA: TGTGCCAGTAGCTTGGGACTAGTGAACACTGAAGCTTTCTTT.

This clonotype occurred many times. The rearrangement joins TRBV7-3 to TRBJ2-3; 7 nucleotides line up with TRBD2. Per germline, CDR1 SGHTA and CDR2 FQGTGA. The CDR3 length is 14 residues. After removal of 5 bases from V and 9 bases from J, the junction contained 11 bases not matched to a gene. DNA for the CDR3: TGTGCCAGCAGCCCAGGACTAGAGGTTGGGACGCAGTATTTT. Translated: CASSPGLEVGTQYF.

The chain joins TRBV5-4 to TRBJ2-2; 9 positions agree with TRBD1. This CDR3 contains 15 residues. Germline V gene data show CDR1 as SGHNT and CDR2 as YYREEE (reference sequence). V gave up 2 bases and J gave up 3 bases; unmatched junction bases: 2. In DNA, the CDR3 is TGTGCCAGCAGCTTTACAGGGGGCTACACCGGGGAGCTGTTTTTT. It yields the protein CASSFTGGYTGELFF.

This clonotype occurred a few times. The rearrangement links TRBV19 to TRBJ2-7; D not certain. Between the trimmed V and J ends, which lost 1 base and 0 bases, there was a span of 7 bases. The CDR3 length is 14 residues. CDR1 and CDR2 (germline): LNHDA, SQIVND (reference sequence). In DNA, the CDR3 is TGTGCCAGTAGTATAGGCGGATTCTCCTACGAGCAGTACTTC. It specifies CASSIGGFSYEQYF.

V gene TRBV7-3 combines with J gene TRBJ2-3, with TRBD2 matching 7 bases. The CDR3 totals 16 residues. V lost 2 bases, J lost 0 bases, and 5 bases stayed unmatched. Germline V gene sequence: CDR1 SGHTA, CDR2 FQGTGA. The CDR3 DNA is TGTGCCAGCAGCTTATGGCTCGGGGGGAGCACAGATACGCAGTATTTT. Its translation: CASSLWLGGSTDTQYF.

This clonotype was counted ten times or more. V gene TRBV12-3 or TRBV12-4 combines with J gene TRBJ1-5; D remains unclear. The CDR3 sequence is 15 residues long. With 1 base removed from V and 0 bases from J, the gap between germline ends came to 7 bases. The CDR3 nucleotides are TGTGCCAGCAGTTTAGGGCGTAGTAGCAATCAGCCCCAGCATTTT. Its protein product is CASSLGRSSNQPQHF.